Sequencing of this TCR beta chain was carried out in a study of OX40 agonist ivuxolimab in advanced cancers. Whole-study context: Treatment received earlier with anti-PD-1, anti-PD-L1 or anti-CTLA-4 agents was allowed, and approximately 44% had some. Three patients got partial responses; one had hepatocellular carcinoma and two had cutaneous melanoma.

This clone was detected only a few times. Libraries were prepared by immunoSEQ multiplex PCR; TCRdb keeps only in-frame clonotypes and omits some of them. This repertoire shows about 80,000 clones, 90% to 95% found once; its top ten account for around 0.69%. Germline V gene data show CDR1 as ENHRY and CDR2 as SYGVKD. This CDR3 contains 14 residues. J gave up 0 bases and V 5 bases, and 3 bases lay outside the gene matches. This TCR came from an adult with an advanced solid tumor such as melanoma, head and neck, liver or kidney cancer. The rearrangement links TRBV10-3 to TRBJ2-7; 8 nucleotides match TRBD1. The sequencing here drew on CD4+ or CD8+ T cells sorted from blood, taken in a trial of the OX40 agonist ivuxolimab. The CDR3 loop is CAISRQGSSYEQYF. The DNA for the CDR3 is TGTGCCATCAGTCGACAGGGGAGCTCCTACGAGCAGTACTTC.